These T cell receptor beta chains were read from a single sample in a study of cytomegalovirus exposure and HLA in healthy donors. Sequencing used immunoSEQ multiplex PCR; TCRdb keeps in-frame clones, though not all of them. This table holds roughly 250,000 clones, 75% to 90% found once. The sample comprised PBMCs. These receptors all stem from a woman in her twenties or thirties in good health and CMV-seropositive. Each CDR3 is given with its conserved first and last residue. Fields, in order: CDR3 protein, V gene, clone size. Size tells how often a clone was seen (once, few, many) or the class of an expanded clone, and some rows leave it out.

CDR3aa: CASSMQGTSYEQYF
v_gene: TRBV2
abundance: -

CDR3aa: CASSTSGRVDTQYF
v_gene: TRBV27
abundance: -

CDR3aa: CASRIQNNEQFF
v_gene: TRBV23-1
abundance: -

CDR3aa: CASSQSHRENYGYTF
v_gene: TRBV4-2
abundance: once

CDR3aa: CASSLLQALGDTIYF
v_gene: TRBV6-6
abundance: -

CDR3aa: CASSVDSQGNTEAFF
v_gene: TRBV9
abundance: once

CDR3aa: CASRGSSGYEQYF
v_gene: TRBV27
abundance: -

CDR3aa: CASSIELAGPYEQYF
v_gene: TRBV19
abundance: -

CDR3aa: CAWNVLAGSEQYF
v_gene: TRBV30
abundance: few

CDR3aa: CASSLFGQGAYNEQFF
v_gene: TRBV28
abundance: -

CDR3aa: CAGGRTGNYGYTF
v_gene: TRBV7-9
abundance: -

CDR3aa: CASRRVSSYNEQFF
v_gene: TRBV28
abundance: -

CDR3aa: CASSPKDRGSHEQYF
v_gene: TRBV19
abundance: -